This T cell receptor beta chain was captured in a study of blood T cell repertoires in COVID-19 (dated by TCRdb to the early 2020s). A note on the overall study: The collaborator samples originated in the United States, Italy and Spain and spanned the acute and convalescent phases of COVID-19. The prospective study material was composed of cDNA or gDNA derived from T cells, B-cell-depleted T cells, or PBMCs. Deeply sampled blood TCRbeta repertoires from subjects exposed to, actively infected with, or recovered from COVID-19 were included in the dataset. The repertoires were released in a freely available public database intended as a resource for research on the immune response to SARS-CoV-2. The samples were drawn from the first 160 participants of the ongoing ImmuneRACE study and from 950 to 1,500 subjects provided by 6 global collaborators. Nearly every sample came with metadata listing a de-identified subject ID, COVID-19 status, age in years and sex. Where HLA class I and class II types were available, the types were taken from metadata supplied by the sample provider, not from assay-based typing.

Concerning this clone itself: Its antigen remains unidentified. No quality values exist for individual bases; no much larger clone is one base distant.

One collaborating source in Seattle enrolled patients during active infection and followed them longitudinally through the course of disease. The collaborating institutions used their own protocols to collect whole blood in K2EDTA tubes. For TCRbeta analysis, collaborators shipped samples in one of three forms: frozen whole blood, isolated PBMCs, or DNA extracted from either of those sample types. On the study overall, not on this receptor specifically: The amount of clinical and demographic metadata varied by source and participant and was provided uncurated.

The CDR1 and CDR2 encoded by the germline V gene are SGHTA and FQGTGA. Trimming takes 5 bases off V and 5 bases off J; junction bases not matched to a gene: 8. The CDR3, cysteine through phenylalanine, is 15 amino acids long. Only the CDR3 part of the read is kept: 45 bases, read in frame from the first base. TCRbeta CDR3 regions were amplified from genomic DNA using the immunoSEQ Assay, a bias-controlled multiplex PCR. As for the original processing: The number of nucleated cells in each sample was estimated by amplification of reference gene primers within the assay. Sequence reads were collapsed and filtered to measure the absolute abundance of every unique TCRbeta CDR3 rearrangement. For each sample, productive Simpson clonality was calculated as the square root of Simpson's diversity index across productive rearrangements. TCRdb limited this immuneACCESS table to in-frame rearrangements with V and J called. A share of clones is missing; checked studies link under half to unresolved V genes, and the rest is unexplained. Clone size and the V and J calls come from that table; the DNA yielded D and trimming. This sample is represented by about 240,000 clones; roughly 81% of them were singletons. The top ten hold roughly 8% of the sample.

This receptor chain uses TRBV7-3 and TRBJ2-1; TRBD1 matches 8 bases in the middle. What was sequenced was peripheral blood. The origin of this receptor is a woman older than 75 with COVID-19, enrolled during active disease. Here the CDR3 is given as CASSPGQAINNEQFF. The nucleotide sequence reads TGTGCCAGCAGCCCGGGACAGGCGATTAACAATGAGCAGTTCTTC.